A selection of T cell receptor beta chains follows, all from one sample in a study of TIL therapy for anti-PD-1-resistant metastatic lung cancer. The protocol was immunoSEQ multiplex PCR, while the TCRdb copy is restricted to in-frame clones and leaves out a portion. Of under 60,000 clones listed, 80% to 90% are singletons. Specimen: blood, collected at baseline. These receptors all come from a person aged 25 to 85 with non-small cell lung cancer. Both conserved end residues are part of each CDR3. The D gene is left open where the match is weak. A row's size may be missing; if present it is once, few, many or a size class.

v_gene: TRBV6-5
j_gene: TRBJ2-1
d_gene: TRBD2
abundance: NA
CDR3nt: TGTGCCAGCAGTTACGGGACTAGCGGAAATGAGCAGTTCTTC
CDR3aa: CASSYGTSGNEQFF

v_gene: TRBV11-2
j_gene: TRBJ2-3
d_gene: TRBD1
abundance: NA
CDR3nt: TGTGCCACTTCGACAGGGCTTAGCGCAGATACGCAGTATTTT
CDR3aa: CATSTGLSADTQYF

v_gene: TRBV5-1
j_gene: TRBJ2-7
d_gene: NA
abundance: NA
CDR3nt: TGCGCCAGCAGCCAACAGGGATCTTCCTACGAGCAGTACTTC
CDR3aa: CASSQQGSSYEQYF

v_gene: TRBV23-1
j_gene: TRBJ1-5
d_gene: NA
abundance: NA
CDR3nt: TGCGCCAGCATTCGGTATCAGCCCCAGCATTTT
CDR3aa: CASIRYQPQHF

v_gene: TRBV4-3
j_gene: TRBJ1-4
d_gene: NA
abundance: NA
CDR3nt: TGCGCCAGCAGCCGAGACCAGATTAATGAAAAACTGTTTTTT
CDR3aa: CASSRDQINEKLFF

v_gene: TRBV15
j_gene: TRBJ1-6
d_gene: NA
abundance: NA
CDR3nt: TGTGCCACCAGCAGAGATTGGGGGTCTAATTCACCCCTCCACTTT
CDR3aa: CATSRDWGSNSPLHF

v_gene: TRBV4-1
j_gene: TRBJ1-4
d_gene: TRBD1
abundance: few
CDR3nt: TGCGCCAGCAGCCAAGGGGAGATAGGGACAGGCCACTACTTT
CDR3aa: CASSQGEIGTGHYF

v_gene: TRBV4-1
j_gene: TRBJ2-7
d_gene: NA
abundance: NA
CDR3nt: TGCGCCAGCAGCCAAGAAGGAGGGGCCCCCTCCTACGAGCAGTACTTC
CDR3aa: CASSQEGGAPSYEQYF

v_gene: TRBV20-1
j_gene: TRBJ1-6
d_gene: TRBD1
abundance: NA
CDR3nt: TGCAGTGCTAGTTACGGGACAGGGTTTTATAATTCACCCCTCCACTTT
CDR3aa: CSASYGTGFYNSPLHF

v_gene: TRBV5-1
j_gene: TRBJ2-3
d_gene: TRBD1
abundance: NA
CDR3nt: TGCGCCAGCAGCCCACGGACAGGAAGCACAGATACGCAGTATTTT
CDR3aa: CASSPRTGSTDTQYF

v_gene: TRBV4-3
j_gene: TRBJ2-3
d_gene: TRBD2
abundance: NA
CDR3nt: TGCGCCAGCAGCCAAGCACTAGCGGACCCCACAGATACGCAGTATTTT
CDR3aa: CASSQALADPTDTQYF

v_gene: TRBV18
j_gene: TRBJ2-1
d_gene: TRBD1
abundance: NA
CDR3nt: TGTGCCAGCTCTCGGACAGGGGTTGGTATAGGGGTCTCCTACAATGAGCAGTTCTTC
CDR3aa: CASSRTGVGIGVSYNEQFF

v_gene: TRBV24-1
j_gene: TRBJ1-2
d_gene: NA
abundance: once
CDR3nt: TGTGCCACCAGTGCCACGGACATTTATGGCTACACCTTC
CDR3aa: CATSATDIYGYTF

v_gene: TRBV30
j_gene: TRBJ2-7
d_gene: NA
abundance: NA
CDR3nt: TGTGCCTGGAGTTCGGGGGCCTACGAGCAGTACTTC
CDR3aa: CAWSSGAYEQYF

v_gene: TRBV14
j_gene: TRBJ2-3
d_gene: NA
abundance: NA
CDR3nt: TGTGCCAGCAGCCAAGTCCGGGCCCTAGCAGATACGCAGTATTTT
CDR3aa: CASSQVRALADTQYF

v_gene: TRBV30
j_gene: TRBJ2-1
d_gene: NA
abundance: once
CDR3nt: TGTGCCTGGAGTGTAGTCCGGGGATTCAGCTCCTACAATGAGCAGTTCTTC
CDR3aa: CAWSVVRGFSSYNEQFF

v_gene: TRBV3-1/TRBV3-2
j_gene: TRBJ1-2
d_gene: NA
abundance: medium-sized
CDR3nt: TGTGCCAGGCTCTATGGCTACACCTTC
CDR3aa: CARLYGYTF

v_gene: TRBV25-1
j_gene: TRBJ2-3
d_gene: TRBD1
abundance: once
CDR3nt: TGTGCCAGCAGTGCGACAGGGAGCACAGATACGCAGTATTTT
CDR3aa: CASSATGSTDTQYF

v_gene: TRBV28
j_gene: TRBJ1-2
d_gene: NA
abundance: NA
CDR3nt: TGTGCCAGCAGTTTTGGGGGGTCCTCCCGGCTCCGCACCTTC
CDR3aa: CASSFGGSSRLRTF

v_gene: TRBV2
j_gene: TRBJ2-3
d_gene: TRBD2
abundance: NA
CDR3nt: TGTGCCAGCAGGCCCCCGGGAGGGGTGGGGTACACAGATACGCAGTATTTT
CDR3aa: CASRPPGGVGYTDTQYF

v_gene: TRBV19
j_gene: TRBJ2-5
d_gene: NA
abundance: NA
CDR3nt: TGTGCCAGTAGTGGTCTCGGACGTACGGAGGAGACCCAGTACTTC
CDR3aa: CASSGLGRTEETQYF

v_gene: TRBV28
j_gene: TRBJ2-3
d_gene: NA
abundance: NA
CDR3nt: TGTGCCAGCGGGATTGACTTGCGCACAGATACGCAGTATTTT
CDR3aa: CASGIDLRTDTQYF

v_gene: TRBV7-2
j_gene: TRBJ2-6
d_gene: NA
abundance: NA
CDR3nt: TGTGCCAGCACCCTACAGGTTGGGGCCAACGTCCTGACTTTC
CDR3aa: CASTLQVGANVLTF

v_gene: TRBV7-2
j_gene: TRBJ1-1
d_gene: NA
abundance: NA
CDR3nt: TGTGCCAGCAGCCCGATGCAGTCGGGCACTGAAGCTTTCTTT
CDR3aa: CASSPMQSGTEAFF

v_gene: TRBV6-5
j_gene: TRBJ1-3
d_gene: NA
abundance: NA
CDR3nt: TGTGCCAGCAGTTACTCGCTAGGGGAGGAGAGGGACACCATATATTTT
CDR3aa: CASSYSLGEERDTIYF